The entry below describes one TCR beta chain. The target antigen is unknown. This sample was taken from a study of shared clonotypes between healthy human individuals. About the research overall: Donor composition was two women and a few men, aged 18 to 49. Study-level findings and limits: Sharing across several donors was seen in around 5.1% of naive CD4 clonotypes.

The study enrolled healthy HIV-negative adults without recent acute infections or vaccinations as donors. Every immunoSEQ plate was one replicate of a subset's evenly spread DNA. Profiled with immunoSEQ multiplex PCR; TCRdb holds only in-frame clones, not every one. The data show some 2 million clones, 85% to 95% seen once. The J segment lost 6 bases and the V segment lost 3 bases, leaving 16 bases of the junction unmatched. Germline-derived CDR1 and CDR2 are SGHRS and YFSETQ. The CDR3 length is 17 residues. The V gene is TRBV5-1, the J gene TRBJ1-1, with 8 bases aligning to TRBD1. The sample taken for sequencing was naive CD4+ T cells sorted from blood. As to subset: CD45RA+ positively selected. This TCR derives from a man younger than 35 in good health. The DNA for the CDR3 is TGCGCCAGCAGCTCTTTTGGACAGGGCGGATATGACCCTGAAGCTTTCTTT. This encodes CASSSFGQGGYDPEAFF.